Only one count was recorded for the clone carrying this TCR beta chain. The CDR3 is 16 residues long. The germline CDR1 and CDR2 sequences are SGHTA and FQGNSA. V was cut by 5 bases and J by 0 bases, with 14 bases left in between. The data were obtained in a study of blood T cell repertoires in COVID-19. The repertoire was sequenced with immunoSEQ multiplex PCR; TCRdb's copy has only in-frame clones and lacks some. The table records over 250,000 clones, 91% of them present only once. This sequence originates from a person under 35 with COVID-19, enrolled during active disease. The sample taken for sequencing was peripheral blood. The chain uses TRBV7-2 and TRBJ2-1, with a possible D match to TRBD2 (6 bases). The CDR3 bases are TGTGCCAGCAGCATGCAGCGGGCCAGCTCCTACAATGAGCAGTTCTTC. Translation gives CASSMQRASSYNEQFF.